This is a list of T cell receptor beta chains from one sample in a study of neurological immune-mediated disorders. MiXCR, run by TCRdb on the 5' RACE reads, gives a single entry per CDR3 protein. The table includes about 36,000 distinct CDR3 sequences, approximately 10% detected once. Material: PBMCs. The receptors were sampled from a woman in her 30s with HTLV-1-associated myelopathy (HAM/TSP). Each CDR3 is given without its conserved first and last residue.

J gene: TRBJ2-3; V gene: TRBV20-1; CDR3 protein: SANSGQRPTDTQY
J gene: TRBJ1-2; V gene: TRBV7-2; CDR3 protein: ASSLDAHGYT
J gene: TRBJ2-1; V gene: TRBV20-1; CDR3 protein: SAKVGYTEQF
J gene: TRBJ1-3; V gene: TRBV20-1; CDR3 protein: SARRQGAHTIY
J gene: TRBJ1-2; V gene: TRBV5-1; CDR3 protein: ASSFYICSAPLGYT
J gene: TRBJ1-2; V gene: TRBV7-9; CDR3 protein: ASSRQQGVPYGYT
J gene: TRBJ1-6; V gene: TRBV20-1; CDR3 protein: SARGSASPLH
J gene: TRBJ2-2; V gene: TRBV6-1; CDR3 protein: ASSKGFPGELF
J gene: TRBJ1-6; V gene: TRBV18; CDR3 protein: ASSGDRGPTSPLH
J gene: TRBJ2-7; V gene: TRBV5-1; CDR3 protein: ASSSGGGTGYYEQY
J gene: TRBJ2-3; V gene: TRBV20-1; CDR3 protein: SARNLAGGLADTQY
J gene: TRBJ1-2; V gene: TRBV11-2; CDR3 protein: ASSSMGSVYGYT
J gene: TRBJ1-1; V gene: TRBV5-8; CDR3 protein: ASSRKQNTEAF
J gene: TRBJ2-2; V gene: TRBV6-5; CDR3 protein: ASVRSGTSGPGELF
J gene: TRBJ2-7; V gene: TRBV12-3/TRBV12-4; CDR3 protein: ASSVSGGEQY
J gene: TRBJ1-1; V gene: TRBV29-1; CDR3 protein: SVEARENEAF
J gene: TRBJ1-5; V gene: TRBV7-9; CDR3 protein: ASTNSNQPQH
J gene: TRBJ2-7; V gene: TRBV29-1; CDR3 protein: SARDRSYEQY
J gene: TRBJ2-2; V gene: TRBV5-1; CDR3 protein: ASNGQGAGELF
J gene: TRBJ1-1; V gene: TRBV20-1; CDR3 protein: SAPEGQGAATEAF
J gene: TRBJ2-1; V gene: TRBV7-2; CDR3 protein: ASSLLWGAGMNEQF
J gene: TRBJ2-1; V gene: TRBV6-5; CDR3 protein: ASSYSRTEYNEQF
J gene: TRBJ2-1; V gene: TRBV20-1; CDR3 protein: SVDSGQQF
J gene: TRBJ2-1; V gene: TRBV10-3; CDR3 protein: AISESTEQF
J gene: TRBJ2-7; V gene: TRBV18; CDR3 protein: ASSSSKGTLGEQY
J gene: TRBJ2-7; V gene: TRBV5-5; CDR3 protein: ASSSGQGPYYEQY
J gene: TRBJ2-5; V gene: TRBV20-1; CDR3 protein: SAKSMLWAPWETQY
J gene: TRBJ1-6; V gene: TRBV3-1; CDR3 protein: ASSQDLDSPLH
J gene: TRBJ2-1; V gene: TRBV20-1; CDR3 protein: SASTQGEQF
J gene: TRBJ1-1; V gene: TRBV7-9; CDR3 protein: ASSRSGVRREAF